The 19 T cell receptor beta chains given below trace back to one sample, sequenced in a study of blood T cell repertoires in COVID-19. TCRdb keeps only in-frame clones here, not all; method: immunoSEQ multiplex PCR. This sample has about 190,000 clones, with roughly 86% found just once. The sample comprised peripheral blood. These receptors all stem from a woman in her 70s with active or convalescent COVID-19.

In DNA, the CDR3 is TGTGCCAGCTCACCACCGACAGGGACAAGGGAAAAACTGTTTTTT. It specifies CASSPPTGTREKLFF. The chain uses TRBV18 and TRBJ1-4; 7 bases are shared with TRBD1. With V trimmed by 0 bases and J by 8 bases, 6 bases remained unmatched. The length of the CDR3 is 15 residues. Germline values: CDR1 KGHSH, CDR2 LQKENI.

V usage is TRBV24-1 and J usage is TRBJ1-1; tentative D call: TRBD1 (6 bases). V lost 4 bases and J 4 bases, leaving 9 bases between the germline ends. Germline assignment: CDR1 KGHDR and CDR2 SFDVKD. The length of the CDR3 is 13 residues. The CDR3: CATSEGASTEAFF. The CDR3 region has the DNA TGTGCCACCAGTGAGGGGGCAAGCACTGAAGCTTTCTTT.

CDR3 region: CATSDPSGGSYNEQFF. The CDR3 region has the DNA TGTGCCACCAGTGATCCTAGCGGGGGGTCCTACAATGAGCAGTTCTTC. The chain recombines TRBV24-1 with TRBJ2-1, with 11 nucleotides matching TRBD2. The germline gives CDR1 KGHDR, CDR2 SFDVKD. CDR3 length equals 16 residues. Trimming at V came to 3 bases and at J to 1 base, leaving 1 base not matched to a gene.

This clone was counted only a few times. The V and J genes are TRBV18 and TRBJ2-1, with 11 bases fitting TRBD2. The germline V gene encodes CDR1 KGHSH and CDR2 LQKENI. V shed 2 bases and J 6 bases; nucleotides not matched to a gene: 6. This CDR3 comprises 16 residues. The DNA of the CDR3 is TGTGCCAGCTCACCAGTACTAGCGGGAGTAGTCAATGAGCAGTTCTTC. The encoded protein is CASSPVLAGVVNEQFF.

The chain combines TRBV28 with TRBJ2-1, with TRBD2 matching over 10 bases. Germline CDR1 is MDHEN and CDR2 is SYDVKM. This CDR3 spans 14 amino acids. Germline trimming cut 3 bases from V and 6 bases from J; bases unmatched to any gene: 2. The CDR3 DNA is TGTGCCAGCAGTTTCGGGACTAGCGTCAATGAGCAGTTCTTC. Translation: CASSFGTSVNEQFF. Full variable domain (missing parts from reference TRBV28 and TRBJ2-1): DVKVTQSSRYLVKRTGEKVFLECVQDMDHENMFWYRQDPGLGLRLIYFSYDVKMKEKGDIPEGYSVSREKKERFSLILESASTNQTSMYLCASSFGTSVNEQFFGPGTRLTVL.

The chain combines TRBV5-1 with TRBJ1-1, with D hard to call. The germline V and J ends were trimmed by 0 bases and 0 bases, with 15 bases remaining between them. Germline CDR1 reads SGHRS; CDR2 reads YFSETQ. The CDR3 is made up of 17 amino acids. The CDR3 coding sequence is TGCGCCAGCAGCTTGGCCTTCGTTGGGAGCTTGAACACTGAAGCTTTCTTT. Translation: CASSLAFVGSLNTEAFF.

The rearrangement uses TRBV20-1 and TRBJ2-5; 8 positions agree with TRBD2. The CDR3 runs 13 residues. In germline, CDR1 is DFQATT, CDR2 SNEGSKA (reference sequence). V was clipped by 3 bases and J by 4 bases; unmatched bases: 4. The CDR3: CSASALAGETQYF. The CDR3 coding sequence is TGCAGTGCTAGTGCCCTAGCGGGAGAGACCCAGTACTTC.

The V gene is TRBV3-1 (or the pseudogene TRBV3-2), the J gene TRBJ2-3; 9 bases fit TRBD2. The CDR3 covers 15 residues. Trimming took 4 bases from V and 2 from J; bases not matched to a gene: 4. Per germline, CDR1 LGHDT and CDR2 YNNKEL (reference sequence). CDR3 nucleotides: TGTGCCAGCAGCCTTAGCGGGAGATTCACAGATACGCAGTATTTT. It is translated as CASSLSGRFTDTQYF.

This clone was recorded once. The chain is built from TRBV27 and TRBJ2-6; no clear D. CDR1 and CDR2 from the germline V gene are MNHEY and SMNVEV (reference sequence). V was cut by 4 bases and J by 1 base, with 8 bases left in between. This CDR3 is 15 amino acids long. DNA of the CDR3: TGTGCCAGCAGTTCCGGAGCATCTGGGGCCAACGTCCTGACTTTC. Amino acid sequence: CASSSGASGANVLTF.

This clone came up a few times. The chain employs TRBV7-9 and TRBJ1-2; TRBD1 matches 8 bases. CDR1 is SEHNR, CDR2 FQNEAQ, per germline (reference sequence). V lost 1 base to trimming and J lost 2 bases; unmatched junction nucleotides: 3. The length of the CDR3 is 15 residues. The CDR3 here is CASSLGQGPNYGYTF. In nucleotides, the CDR3 is TGTGCCAGCAGCTTAGGACAGGGGCCAAACTATGGCTACACCTTC.

The rearrangement uses TRBV7-2 and TRBJ2-1, with 7 bases aligning to TRBD2. Per the germline V gene, CDR1 is SGHTA and CDR2 is FQGNSA. V dropped 5 bases and J dropped 6; count of bases not matched to a gene: 16. This CDR3 is 17 amino acids long. CDR3 sequence reads: CASSLQFGSGEINEQFF. The CDR3 nucleotides are TGTGCCAGCAGCCTACAATTTGGGAGCGGGGAGATCAATGAGCAGTTCTTC.

The CDR3 reads CASSTPGQGADTQYF. The CDR3 nucleotides read TGTGCCAGTAGTACCCCGGGACAGGGGGCGGATACGCAGTATTTT. J is TRBJ2-3 and V is TRBV19; 12 bases agree with TRBD1. The CDR3 sequence is 15 residues long. With 4 bases clipped from V and 6 bases from J, the junction kept 5 bases outside the gene matches. Germline V gives CDR1 LNHDA, CDR2 SQIVND (reference sequence).

V is TRBV20-1 and J is TRBJ2-3; 9 nucleotides match TRBD2. Germline values: CDR1 DFQATT, CDR2 SNEGSKA (reference sequence). The CDR3 runs 14 residues. The ends lost 3 bases at V and 5 bases at J; junction bases unmatched: 6. CDR3 protein: CSASTLAGVDTQYF. The CDR3 DNA reads TGCAGTGCTAGTACTTTAGCGGGAGTAGATACGCAGTATTTT.

The chain joins TRBV6-1 to TRBJ2-7; TRBD1 is a possible D gene (6 bases). CDR1 is MNHNS, CDR2 SASEGT, per germline. Trimming left V 2 bases short and J 0 bases short, with 11 bases between. This CDR3 is 15 amino acids long. CDR3 bases: TGTGCCAGCAGTGAATCGAGGGGGATCTCCTACGAGCAGTACTTC. As protein: CASSESRGISYEQYF.

Here the CDR3 reads CASTSRQGSYEQYF. In nucleotides, the CDR3 is TGTGCCAGCACTAGTCGACAGGGGAGCTACGAGCAGTACTTC. J is TRBJ2-7 and V is TRBV6-5; 8 bases are shared with TRBD1. The CDR3 consists of 14 residues. The ends lost 7 bases at V and 3 bases at J; junction bases unmatched: 8. CDR1 is MNHEY and CDR2 is SVGAGI in the germline V gene.

The chain couples TRBV27 to TRBJ2-3; D remains ambiguous. The CDR3 extends over 14 amino acids. Germline V lookup: CDR1 MNHEY, CDR2 SMNVEV (reference sequence). Trimming pared 5 bases from V and 2 bases from J, leaving 11 bases between. CDR3 in amino acids: CASSPNPDTDTQYF. As DNA, the CDR3 is TGTGCCAGCAGTCCGAACCCAGACACAGATACGCAGTATTTT.

This clone was seen a single time. The rearrangement links TRBV5-6 to TRBJ2-1; perhaps TRBD2 as D (6 bases). This CDR3 region has 12 residues. Germline assignment: CDR1 SGHDT and CDR2 YYEEEE. The V gene lost 2 bases and the J gene lost 10 bases, with 10 bases spanning the gap. Written as DNA, the CDR3 is TGTGCCAGCAGCTTCTCGCGGGAAGAGCAGTTCTTC. The encoded protein is CASSFSREEQFF.

The chain employs TRBV19 and TRBJ2-6, with D possibly TRBD1 on 6 matching bases. Trimming removed 6 bases at V and 0 bases at J, with 15 bases between. The CDR3 is made up of 17 amino acids. Germline CDR1 LNHDA, CDR2 SQIVND (reference sequence). CDR3 amino acids: CASRKGHLHSGANVLTF. The CDR3, as DNA: TGTGCCAGTAGAAAGGGACATTTGCACTCTGGGGCCAACGTCCTGACTTTC. The full variable domain, completed using reference TRBV19 and TRBJ2-6, is DGGITQSPKYLFRKEGQNVTLSCEQNLNHDAMYWYRQDPGQGLRLIYYSQIVNDFQKGDIAEGYSVSREKKESFPLTVTSAQKNPTAFYLCASRKGHLHSGANVLTFGAGSRLTVL.

The genes are TRBV28 and TRBJ2-1, with D uncertain. CDR3 length: 16 amino acids. CDR1 is MDHEN, CDR2 SYDVKM, per germline. The germline V and J ends were trimmed by 5 bases and 7 bases, with 21 bases remaining between them. The CDR3 region has the DNA TGTGCCAGCAGTGACATAGTAATCCGAGAGTCTAATGAGCAGTTCTTC. This codes for CASSDIVIRESNEQFF.